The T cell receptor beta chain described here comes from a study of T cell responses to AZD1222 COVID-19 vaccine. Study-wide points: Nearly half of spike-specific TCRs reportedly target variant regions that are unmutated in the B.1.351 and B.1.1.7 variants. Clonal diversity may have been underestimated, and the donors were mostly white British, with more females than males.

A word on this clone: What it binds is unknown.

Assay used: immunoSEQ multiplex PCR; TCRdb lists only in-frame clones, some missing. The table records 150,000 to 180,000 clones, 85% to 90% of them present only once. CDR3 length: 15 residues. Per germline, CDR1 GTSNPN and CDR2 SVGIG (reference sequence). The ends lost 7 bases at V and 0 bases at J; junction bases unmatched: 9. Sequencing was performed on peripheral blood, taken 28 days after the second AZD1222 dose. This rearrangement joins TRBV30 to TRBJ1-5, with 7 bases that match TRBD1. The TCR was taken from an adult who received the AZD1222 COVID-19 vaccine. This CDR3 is CAFKTGPYSNQPQHF. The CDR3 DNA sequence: TGTGCCTTCAAGACAGGGCCATATAGCAATCAGCCCCAGCATTTT.